These 19 T cell receptor beta chains were all obtained from the same sample, sequenced in a study of long-term antiretroviral therapy in people with HIV. Sequencing used immunoSEQ v3.0 at survey level. Assay used: immunoSEQ multiplex PCR; TCRdb lists only in-frame clones, some missing. The sample lists around 25,000 clones; approximately 80% were seen once. Sequenced here: unsorted PBMCs, sampled 4.4 years after starting antiretroviral therapy. Receptor source: a man aged 25-45 years with HIV.

The chain is built from TRBV19 and TRBJ1-2; 7 bases align to TRBD1. The germline V gene encodes CDR1 LNHDA and CDR2 SQIVND (reference sequence). With V trimmed by 6 bases and J by 0 bases, 4 bases remained unmatched. This CDR3 comprises 14 residues. CDR3 amino acids: CASSGDRANYGYTF. The CDR3 DNA follows: TGTGCCAGTAGCGGGGACAGAGCTAACTATGGCTACACCTTC.

The rearrangement uses TRBV2 and TRBJ2-1; 14 bases are a match to TRBD2. V shed 5 bases and J 2 bases; nucleotides not matched to a gene: 2. Germline loops: CDR1 SNHLY, CDR2 FYNNEI. The CDR3 runs to 16 residues. Here the CDR3 reads CASSSTSGGAYNEQFF. In DNA form, the CDR3 reads TGTGCCAGCAGTTCGACTAGCGGGGGGGCCTACAATGAGCAGTTCTTC.

The chain couples TRBV5-1 to TRBJ2-7; D not resolved. V dropped 0 bases and J dropped 3 bases, with 13 bases sitting between them. CDR3 length equals 15 residues. CDR1 and CDR2 from the germline V gene are SGHRS and YFSETQ. CDR3 sequence: CASSLAGLRHYEQYF. Here the CDR3 DNA reads TGCGCCAGCAGCTTGGCCGGTTTACGCCACTACGAGCAGTACTTC.

This clone was seen just once. The chain is built from TRBV4-1 and TRBJ2-7; 9 nucleotides line up with TRBD1. The CDR3 totals 15 residues. The V gene's germline CDR1 is MGHRA and CDR2 YSYEKL. With V trimmed by 0 bases and J by 3 bases, 3 bases remained unmatched. The CDR3, as DNA: TGCGCCAGCAGCCAAGATCGGGGACAGGGCTACGAGCAGTACTTC. This sequence encodes CASSQDRGQGYEQYF.

The chain uses TRBV9 and TRBJ2-7; 7 positions agree with TRBD1. This CDR3 is built from 14 residues. Per the germline V gene, CDR1 is SGDLS and CDR2 is YYNGEE. V lost 2 bases and J lost 3; bases outside the gene matches: 5. CDR3: CASSVGDSYYEQYF. The CDR3 DNA follows: TGTGCCAGCAGCGTCGGGGACAGTTACTACGAGCAGTACTTC.

The gene calls are TRBV10-1 and TRBJ1-1, with D unclear. V was clipped by 0 bases and J by 0 bases, with 8 bases between them. Germline V gene sequence: CDR1 WNHNN, CDR2 SYGVQD (reference sequence). The CDR3 contains 15 residues. CDR3 region: CASSESNRLNTEAFF. The CDR3 DNA sequence: TGCGCCAGCAGTGAGTCCAACAGATTGAACACTGAAGCTTTCTTT.

The V and J genes are TRBV4-3 and TRBJ1-1, with a tentative D call TRBD1 (5 bases). V gave up 0 bases and J gave up 6 bases, with 14 bases separating them. Germline V gene lookup returns CDR1 LGHNA and CDR2 YSLEER. This CDR3 contains 15 residues. CDR3 nucleotide sequence: TGCGCCAGCAGCCAAGATCGGAGCAGGGTGGCTGAAGCTTTCTTT. This codes for CASSQDRSRVAEAFF.

The chain combines TRBV27 with TRBJ2-5, with D tentatively TRBD2 (6 bases). This CDR3 contains 12 residues. V was clipped by 5 bases and J by 7 bases, with 11 bases between them. Germline V gives CDR1 MNHEY, CDR2 SMNVEV (reference sequence). CDR3 amino acids: CASSPSGLTQYF. The CDR3 region has the DNA TGTGCCAGCAGTCCGAGCGGGCTGACCCAGTACTTC.

This chain links TRBV27 with TRBJ2-1; D remains unclear. The CDR3 contains 15 residues. Looked up from germline, CDR1 is MNHEY and CDR2 is SMNVEV (reference sequence). The ends were cut back, 4 bases at V and 7 bases at J, with 17 bases in the middle. The CDR3 spells CASSSGPTSKNEQFF. DNA of the CDR3: TGTGCCAGCAGTTCCGGGCCCACCTCGAAAAATGAGCAGTTCTTC.

The gene calls are TRBV5-1 and TRBJ2-2, with 15 positions matching TRBD2. Trimming at V came to 5 bases and at J to 3 bases, leaving 5 bases not matched to a gene. From germline, CDR1 is SGHRS and CDR2 YFSETQ. The CDR3 consists of 17 residues. The CDR3, as DNA: TGCGCCAGCAGTCGGACTAGCGGGGGGGATGACACCGGGGAGCTGTTTTTT. It codes for CASSRTSGGDDTGELFF.

V usage is TRBV4-1 and J usage is TRBJ2-7; 14 bases match TRBD2. CDR1 is MGHRA, CDR2 YSYEKL, per germline. V shed 3 bases and J 5 bases; nucleotides not matched to a gene: 9. This CDR3 has 17 residues. The CDR3 spells CASSQVPGTSGSDEQYF. CDR3 bases: TGCGCCAGCAGCCAGGTCCCCGGGACTAGCGGGAGCGACGAGCAGTACTTC.

This clone came up once. The chain's CDR3 is CASSLQGTPNTEAFF. CDR3 nucleotide sequence: TGCGCCAGCAGCTTACAGGGGACCCCCAACACTGAAGCTTTCTTT. The chain combines TRBV5-1 with TRBJ1-1, with 7 nucleotides matching TRBD1. Looked up from germline, CDR1 is SGHRS and CDR2 is YFSETQ. V trimming: 2 bases; J trimming: 2 bases; junction bases outside the gene matches: 6. This CDR3 region has 15 residues.

The table lists this clone with a count of one. The CDR3 sequence is CASSPPEGGSGEKLFF. DNA of the CDR3: TGTGCCAGCTCACCACCTGAGGGGGGATCGGGGGAAAAACTGTTTTTT. V usage is TRBV18 and J usage is TRBJ1-4; maybe TRBD1 (6 bases). Germline-derived CDR1 and CDR2 are KGHSH and LQKENI. There are 16 residues in the CDR3. V lost 0 bases and J lost 8, with 16 bases in between. Based on the CDR3 plus reference TRBV18 and TRBJ1-4, the full variable domain is NAGVMQNPRHLVRRRGQEARLRCSPMKGHSHVYWYRQLPEEGLKFMVYLQKENIIDESGMPKERFSAEFPKEGPSILRIQQVVRGDSAAYFCASSPPEGGSGEKLFFGSGTQLSVL.

V usage is TRBV27 and J usage is TRBJ2-1; TRBD2 agrees at 8 bases. The CDR3 has 14 residues. The germline gives CDR1 MNHEY, CDR2 SMNVEV (reference sequence). V lost 6 bases to trimming and J lost 6 bases; unmatched junction nucleotides: 7. The CDR3 loop is CASSGTRGGNEQFF. The CDR3 bases are TGTGCCAGCAGCGGGACCCGGGGGGGCAATGAGCAGTTCTTC.

The rearrangement uses TRBV28 and TRBJ1-4; D is ambiguous. Germline V gene sequence: CDR1 MDHEN, CDR2 SYDVKM. Trimming removed 3 bases at V and 7 bases at J, with 12 bases between. The CDR3 is 14 amino acids. The CDR3 nucleotides read TGTGCCAGCAGTTTCGGACCGCTTGGTGAAAAACTGTTTTTT. Translation gives CASSFGPLGEKLFF.

The chain combines TRBV5-1 with TRBJ1-1; no clear D gene. The V gene's germline CDR1 is SGHRS and CDR2 YFSETQ. The V end lost 0 bases, the J end lost 2 bases, and 11 bases lay between the germline ends. The CDR3 has 15 residues. The CDR3 sequence is CASSLVMAANTEAFF. The CDR3 DNA sequence: TGCGCCAGCAGCTTGGTTATGGCCGCAAACACTGAAGCTTTCTTT.

The count of this clone is one. This chain links TRBV5-1 with TRBJ2-5; weak D call: TRBD2 (6 bases). The CDR3 spans 13 residues. CDR1 is SGHRS, CDR2 YFSETQ, per germline. With 4 bases removed from V and 1 base from J, the gap between germline ends came to 8 bases. The CDR3 loop is CASSRDFQETQYF. CDR3 coding DNA: TGCGCCAGCAGCCGGGACTTCCAAGAGACCCAGTACTTC. Full variable domain (remainder filled in from reference TRBV5-1 and TRBJ2-5): KAGVTQTPRYLIKTRGQQVTLSCSPISGHRSVSWYQQTPGQGLQFLFEYFSETQRNKGNFPGRFSGRQFSNSRSEMNVSTLELGDSALYLCASSRDFQETQYFGPGTRLLVL.

The chain employs TRBV7-2 and TRBJ2-3; possible D gene TRBD2, 5 bases. With 2 bases removed from V and 1 base from J, the gap between germline ends came to 13 bases. Germline V gene sequence: CDR1 SGHTA, CDR2 FQGNSA. CDR3 length: 16 residues. The CDR3 reads CASSLNGAVGTDTQYF. DNA for the CDR3: TGTGCCAGCAGCTTAAACGGAGCGGTCGGCACAGATACGCAGTATTTT.

The DNA of the CDR3 is TGTGCCAGCGGAACCTCCCGGACAGGGGGGACCCACAATCAGCCCCAGCATTTT. It specifies CASGTSRTGGTHNQPQHF. The J gene is TRBJ1-5, the V gene TRBV27; 10 nucleotides line up with TRBD1. V gave up 8 bases and J gave up 3 bases; unmatched junction bases: 16. The CDR3 runs to 18 residues. CDR1 is MNHEY and CDR2 is SMNVEV in the germline V gene (reference sequence).